This entry lists 29 T cell receptor beta chains sequenced from one sample in a study of T-cell reconstitution after alpha-beta-depleted transplantation in children. TCRbeta library construction was performed incorporating unique molecular identifiers. TCRdb fed the PCR reads into MiXCR, producing one record per CDR3 protein. The repertoire holds 90,000 to 100,000 distinct CDR3 sequences, with 20% to 25% as singletons. The sequencing here drew on PBMCs, taken before TCRalphabeta/CD19-depleted stem cell transplant. Every receptor here comes from a boy aged 2 to 10 with acute lymphoblastic leukemia, due to receive a stem cell transplant.

This chain joins TRBV6-2 or TRBV6-3 and TRBJ2-7, with D perhaps TRBD1 or TRBD2 (6 bases each). The CDR3 spans 17 residues. Trimming took off 5 bases at V and 1 base at J, with 21 bases between the two ends. Germline assignment: CDR1 MNHEY and CDR2 SVGEGT. CDR3 sequence reads: CASSPGGGDGFSYEQYF. The CDR3 DNA reads TGTGCCAGCAGTCCCGGGGGCGGCGATGGCTTTTCCTACGAGCAGTACTTC.

The gene calls are TRBV7-8 and TRBJ1-5; D not certain. V gave up 5 bases and J gave up 5 bases, with 13 bases separating them. The CDR3 sequence is 14 residues long. Germline loops: CDR1 SGHVS, CDR2 FQNEAQ. CDR3 in amino acids: CASSHLIGDQPQHF. CDR3 coding DNA: TGTGCCAGCAGCCATCTTATTGGGGATCAGCCCCAGCATTTT.

The chain is built from TRBV7-9 and TRBJ1-3; D remains ambiguous. Germline lookup yields CDR1 SEHNR and CDR2 FQNEAQ (reference sequence). CDR3 size: 14 residues. Trimming took 5 bases from V and 0 from J, leaving 8 bases between them. The CDR3 coding sequence is TGTGCCAGCAGCCAAATACTCTCTGGAAACACCATATATTTT. Amino acids: CASSQILSGNTIYF.

This sequence joins TRBV7-2 and TRBJ2-7; the D is unclear. This CDR3 has 15 amino acids. Deletions cut 1 base from V and 6 bases from J, with 16 bases between. Germline V gene lookup returns CDR1 SGHTA and CDR2 FQGNSA. The CDR3 here is CASSLGASWNSEQYF. The CDR3 DNA sequence: TGTGCCAGCAGCTTAGGGGCCTCCTGGAACTCCGAGCAGTACTTC.

This clonotype was detected a few times. V is TRBV7-8 and J is TRBJ2-7; 7 positions agree with TRBD2. Trimming removed 3 bases from V and 5 bases from J; junction bases left unmatched: 10. Germline loops: CDR1 SGHVS, CDR2 FQNEAQ. The CDR3 contains 15 residues. CDR3 residues: CASSLSSGGGNEQYF. CDR3 nucleotide sequence: TGTGCCAGCAGCTTGTCTAGCGGAGGCGGGAACGAGCAGTACTTC.

The sample holds many counts of this clonotype. The CDR3 sequence is CASSPRTSGSYNEQFF. The DNA of the CDR3 is TGTGCCAGCAGTCCAAGGACTAGCGGGAGCTACAATGAGCAGTTCTTC. The V call is TRBV12-3 or TRBV12-4, the J call TRBJ2-1; 13 bases fit TRBD2. CDR3 size: 16 residues. After removal of 5 bases from V and 3 bases from J, the junction contained 4 bases not matched to a gene.

In its sample, this clonotype was seen a few times. The chain recombines TRBV7-8 with TRBJ2-1; 8 bases agree with TRBD2. The germline V gene encodes CDR1 SGHVS and CDR2 FQNEAQ. V lost 1 base and J lost 8; bases outside the gene matches: 10. The CDR3 covers 16 residues. In nucleotides, the CDR3 is TGTGCCAGCAGCTTAGATACTAGCGGAGCCTTCGATGAGCAGTTCTTC. Its translation: CASSLDTSGAFDEQFF.

This clonotype showed up just a few times. This chain links TRBV5-4 with TRBJ2-6; D perhaps matches TRBD2 (6 bases). Germline CDR1 SGHNT, CDR2 YYREEE (reference sequence). The CDR3 sequence is 19 residues long. Trimming removed 1 base at V and 0 bases at J, with 17 bases between. CDR3 amino acids: CASSLWGVPENSGANVLTF. Here the CDR3 DNA reads TGTGCCAGCAGCTTGTGGGGGGTCCCCGAAAACTCTGGGGCCAACGTCCTGACTTTC.

V is TRBV5-1 and J is TRBJ2-7; 11 bases align to TRBD1. V lost 3 bases to trimming and J lost 3 bases; unmatched junction nucleotides: 2. Looked up from germline, CDR1 is SGHRS and CDR2 is YFSETQ. The CDR3 is 14 residues long. The CDR3 is CASSWGQGGYEQYF. In DNA, the CDR3 is TGCGCCAGCAGCTGGGGACAGGGGGGCTACGAGCAGTACTTC.

The chain carries TRBV11-2 and TRBJ2-5, with D perhaps matching TRBD1 or TRBD2 (6 bases each). From germline, CDR1 is SGHAT and CDR2 FQNNGV. The CDR3 totals 16 residues. Trimming removed 1 base at V and 4 bases at J, with 16 bases between. The CDR3 spells CASSLVGGPGIETQYF. CDR3 sequence (DNA): TGTGCCAGCAGCTTAGTTGGGGGGCCGGGAATAGAGACCCAGTACTTC. Full variable domain (remainder filled in from reference TRBV11-2 and TRBJ2-5): EAGVAQSPRYKIIEKRQSVAFWCNPISGHATLYWYQQILGQGPKLLIQFQNNGVVDDSQLPKDRFSAERLKGVDSTLKIQPAKLEDSAVYLCASSLVGGPGIETQYFGPGTRLLVL.

This clonotype was seen more than once but under ten times. The chain is built from TRBV27 and TRBJ1-2, with D unclear. CDR3 length: 14 residues. Germline CDR1 MNHEY, CDR2 SMNVEV (reference sequence). The V gene lost 6 bases and the J gene lost 1 base, with 12 bases spanning the gap. CDR3 loop: CASSIGRFNYGYTF. The CDR3 DNA sequence: TGTGCCAGCAGCATCGGACGGTTTAACTATGGCTACACCTTC.

The rearrangement uses TRBV7-8 and TRBJ2-5; TRBD1 is a possible D gene (6 bases). The germline V gene encodes CDR1 SGHVS and CDR2 FQNEAQ. CDR3 length: 14 amino acids. The germline V and J ends were trimmed by 5 bases and 2 bases, with 12 bases remaining between them. As DNA, the CDR3 is TGTGCCAGCAGCGACCGGACAGTTCAAGAGACCCAGTACTTC. This codes for CASSDRTVQETQYF.

CDR3 nucleotide sequence: TGTGCCAGCAGTGAATCTGGCGGAGGCTCCTACAATGAGCAGTTCTTC. It codes for CASSESGGGSYNEQFF. The chain has TRBV6-1 and TRBJ2-1; weak D call: TRBD2 (5 bases). Germline CDR1 and CDR2: MNHNS and SASEGT. The CDR3 totals 16 residues. Trimming removed 2 bases from V and 0 bases from J, with 11 bases in between.

This clonotype has ten or more counts. The chain recombines TRBV12-3 or TRBV12-4 with TRBJ2-1, with TRBD2 identical over 10 bases. CDR3 length: 15 residues. V lost 5 bases, J lost 5 bases, and 6 bases stayed unmatched. In DNA, the CDR3 is TGTGCCAGCAGTCCGAGGACTAGCGGAAACAATGAGCAGTTCTTC. It codes for CASSPRTSGNNEQFF.

In its sample, this clonotype was seen many times. The chain joins TRBV20-1 to TRBJ1-1; TRBD1 matches at 9 bases. This CDR3 comprises 14 residues. V was pared by 3 bases and J by 2 bases, with 4 bases of the junction left unmatched. Looked up from germline, CDR1 is DFQATT and CDR2 is SNEGSKA (reference sequence). The CDR3 nucleotides are TGCAGTGCTAGGGACAGGGGTTTAAACACTGAAGCTTTCTTT. Protein sequence: CSARDRGLNTEAFF.

This chain joins TRBV20-1 and TRBJ1-1; D is perhaps TRBD1 (5 bases). CDR1 is DFQATT and CDR2 is SNEGSKA in the germline V gene (reference sequence). This CDR3 has 15 residues. With 1 base removed from V and 5 bases from J, the gap between germline ends came to 17 bases. CDR3: CSARAPTAWLTEAFF. As DNA, the CDR3 is TGCAGTGCTAGAGCCCCGACAGCGTGGCTTACTGAAGCTTTCTTT.

This clonotype was seen a few times. V is TRBV27 and J is TRBJ1-2; D call uncertain. CDR1 is MNHEY and CDR2 is SMNVEV in the germline V gene (reference sequence). V lost 2 bases and J lost 3, with 7 bases in between. This CDR3 has 13 amino acids. In DNA form, the CDR3 reads TGTGCCAGCAGTTTACGGTGGGACTATGGCTACACCTTC. Its protein product is CASSLRWDYGYTF.

This clonotype was found a few times. This CDR3 reads CASRSPNQPQHF. In DNA form, the CDR3 reads TGTGCCAGCAGATCGCCCAATCAGCCCCAGCATTTT. This rearrangement joins TRBV28 to TRBJ1-5; D unclear. The CDR3 is 12 amino acids. V was pared by 6 bases and J by 3 bases, with 6 bases between. The germline CDR1 and CDR2 sequences are MDHEN and SYDVKM.

This clonotype was counted a few times. The chain recombines TRBV20-1 with TRBJ1-5; D unresolved. This CDR3 is built from 14 residues. Germline V lookup: CDR1 DFQATT, CDR2 SNEGSKA (reference sequence). Trimming shortened V by 3 bases and J by 4 bases, and 13 bases separated the two germline ends. The CDR3, as DNA: TGCAGTGCTAGGGTCAGTGCGGGGAATCAGCCCCAGCATTTT. Protein sequence: CSARVSAGNQPQHF.

This clonotype has a handful of counts. The V and J genes are TRBV5-1 and TRBJ2-1, with TRBD1 matching 7 bases. The CDR3 is made up of 16 amino acids. V lost 4 bases, J lost 6 bases, and 13 bases stayed unmatched. The germline gives CDR1 SGHRS, CDR2 YFSETQ. Here the CDR3 DNA reads TGCGCCAGCAGCCCTGGACAGGCTGTACGGGGCAATGAGCAGTTCTTC. It is translated as CASSPGQAVRGNEQFF.

This clonotype has only a few counts. The chain is built from TRBV7-2 and TRBJ2-7; D gene unclear. Germline CDR1 is SGHTA and CDR2 is FQGNSA. V dropped 5 bases and J dropped 7 bases, with 9 bases sitting between them. CDR3 length equals 11 residues. CDR3 amino acids: CASSDLGEQYF. The CDR3 DNA follows: TGTGCCAGCAGCGACCTCGGGGAGCAGTACTTC. The full variable domain, in which reference TRBV7-2 and TRBJ2-7 provide the parts outside the CDR3, is GAGVSQSPSNKVTEKGKDVELRCDPISGHTALYWYRQSLGQGLEFLIYFQGNSAPDKSGLPSDRFSAERTGGSVSTLTIQRTQQEDSAVYLCASSDLGEQYFGPGTRLTVT.

The DNA of the CDR3 is TGTGCCAGCAGTGAAGCTCTTCAGGGGGGAAGTCGGACAGATACGCAGTATTTT. This gives the protein CASSEALQGGSRTDTQYF. V gene TRBV6-1 combines with J gene TRBJ2-3, with a weak D call TRBD1 (7 bases). The CDR3 has 18 residues. The V end was cut by 0 bases, the J end by 3 bases, with 19 bases between. The germline V gene encodes CDR1 MNHNS and CDR2 SASEGT.

The chain links TRBV20-1 to TRBJ2-2; 7 nucleotides line up with TRBD2. V was pared by 1 base and J by 7 bases, with 9 bases of the junction left unmatched. Germline V gene sequence: CDR1 DFQATT, CDR2 SNEGSKA (reference sequence). The CDR3 is 15 amino acids. The CDR3 sequence is CSARGASGGYGELFF. The CDR3 DNA reads TGCAGTGCTAGAGGGGCTAGCGGAGGGTACGGGGAGCTGTTTTTT.

The rearrangement links TRBV3-1 to TRBJ1-2, with 9 bases lining up with TRBD1. The CDR3 sequence is 14 residues long. The trim removed 4 bases at V and 8 bases at J, leaving 8 bases unmatched. From germline, CDR1 is LGHDT and CDR2 YNNKEL (reference sequence). The CDR3 DNA reads TGTGCCAGCAGCCCCCCCGGGGACAGGGCGGGCTACACCTTC. Translation: CASSPPGDRAGYTF.

This clonotype was observed a handful of times. The gene calls are TRBV28 and TRBJ1-1; D unresolved. This CDR3 has 14 amino acids. Deletions cut 6 bases from V and 0 bases from J, with 11 bases between. Germline V CDR1 and CDR2: MDHEN, SYDVKM. CDR3 nucleotides: TGTGCCAGCAGCCCTCCGACTATGAACACTGAAGCTTTCTTT. Protein: CASSPPTMNTEAFF.

Ten or more counts support this clonotype. The chain couples TRBV5-1 to TRBJ2-3; no firm D call. The CDR3 spans 15 residues. Deletions cut 7 bases from V and 4 bases from J, with 19 bases between. The germline V gene has CDR1 SGHRS and CDR2 YFSETQ. The CDR3 DNA follows: TGCGCCAGCCGCGCCCGGTCGTTAGGACCAGATACGCAGTATTTT. Translation gives CASRARSLGPDTQYF.

The chain recombines TRBV28 with TRBJ2-3, with D hard to call. This CDR3 is built from 14 residues. Per germline, CDR1 MDHEN and CDR2 SYDVKM. The V gene lost 3 bases and the J gene lost 4 bases, with 11 bases spanning the gap. DNA for the CDR3: TGTGCCAGCAGTTTCCCCCTCCGGGCAGATACGCAGTATTTT. Translation gives CASSFPLRADTQYF. Filled out from reference TRBV28 and TRBJ2-3, the complete variable domain reads DVKVTQSSRYLVKRTGEKVFLECVQDMDHENMFWYRQDPGLGLRLIYFSYDVKMKEKGDIPEGYSVSREKKERFSLILESASTNQTSMYLCASSFPLRADTQYFGPGTRLTVL.

Relative to its sample, this clonotype is medium-sized. The chain couples TRBV15 to TRBJ1-4, with D perhaps matching TRBD1 (5 bases). The CDR3 runs 15 residues. Germline V gene sequence: CDR1 LNHNV, CDR2 YYDKDF (reference sequence). The V end lost 5 bases, the J end lost 4 bases, and 14 bases lay between the germline ends. The CDR3 sequence is CATSPGGVVNEKLFF. The CDR3, as DNA: TGTGCCACCAGCCCCGGAGGGGTTGTTAATGAAAAACTGTTTTTT. Looking up the rest from reference TRBV15 and TRBJ1-4 gives the full variable domain: DAMVIQNPRYQVTQFGKPVTLSCSQTLNHNVMYWYQQKSSQAPKLLFHYYDKDFNNEADTPDNFQSRRPNTSFCFLDIRSPGLGDTAMYLCATSPGGVVNEKLFFGSGTQLSVL.

This clonotype has more than one count but fewer than ten. The V gene is TRBV5-1, the J gene TRBJ2-7, with D perhaps matching TRBD2 (7 bases). The CDR3 is 14 amino acids. CDR1 SGHRS and CDR2 YFSETQ come from the germline V gene. V lost 0 bases, J lost 5 bases, and 12 bases lay in between. The DNA for the CDR3 is TGCGCCAGCAGCTTGGCCGGGGGGCCGGACGAGCAGTACTTC. Amino acids: CASSLAGGPDEQYF.